These 28 T cell receptor beta chains originate from one sample sequenced in a study of vaccination and CD4 T cells after COVID-19. The study sequenced cultured CD4+ T cell DNA using the Oncomine TCR Beta short-read assay. MiXCR was run by TCRdb on the PCR reads, yielding one entry per CDR3 protein. The sample carries 15,000 to 20,000 distinct CDR3 sequences, around a third recorded once. This sample's treatment: 10-day PBMC culture with coronavirus spike peptide pools or control peptides (ViraFEST assay). The antigens of these receptors remain unknown. What was sequenced was cultured CD4+ T cells from blood. These receptors were obtained from a human donor with COVID-19.

The rearrangement uses TRBV2 and TRBJ2-7; TRBD1 matches at 8 bases. The V gene's germline CDR1 is SNHLY and CDR2 FYNNEI. The CDR3 loop spans 12 amino acids. V shed 4 bases and J 6 bases; nucleotides not matched to a gene: 2. The CDR3 loop is CASSATGAEQYF. CDR3 DNA sequence: TGTGCCAGCAGTGCGACAGGGGCCGAGCAGTACTTC.

This rearrangement joins TRBV7-2 to TRBJ1-1; D gene uncertain. Germline assignment: CDR1 SGHTA and CDR2 FQGNSA. The CDR3 is 13 residues long. Between the trimmed V and J ends, which lost 1 base and 3 bases, there was a span of 6 bases. CDR3 loop: CASSLVRDTEAFF. In nucleotides, the CDR3 is TGTGCCAGCAGCTTAGTGAGGGACACTGAAGCTTTCTTT.

The rearrangement joins TRBV6-2 or TRBV6-3 to TRBJ2-1; no clear D. CDR1 is MNHEY and CDR2 is SVGEGT in the germline V gene. Deletions cut 8 bases from V and 8 bases from J, with 7 bases between. The CDR3 loop spans 10 amino acids. The CDR3 region is CASGWDEQFF. DNA of the CDR3: TGTGCCAGCGGGTGGGATGAGCAGTTCTTC.

This chain connects TRBV5-1 to TRBJ1-3, with D possibly TRBD1 on 5 matching bases. The ends were cut back, 0 bases at V and 8 bases at J, with 12 bases in the middle. The CDR3 covers 14 residues. Germline V gene data show CDR1 as SGHRS and CDR2 as YFSETQ. The CDR3 nucleotides read TGCGCCAGCAGCTTGGGAGCCGGGGGGGACACCATATATTTT. This translates into CASSLGAGGDTIYF.

This clonotype has a handful of counts. The chain joins TRBV2 to TRBJ2-7; D is unresolved. The CDR3 sequence is 14 residues long. Deletions cut 6 bases from V and 3 bases from J, with 15 bases between. Germline V CDR1 and CDR2: SNHLY, FYNNEI. The CDR3 reads CASRLYDNVYEQYF. The DNA for the CDR3 is TGTGCCAGCAGGCTATATGACAACGTCTACGAGCAGTACTTC. The full variable domain, rest sourced from reference TRBV2 and TRBJ2-7, is EPEVTQTPSHQVTQMGQEVILRCVPISNHLYFYWYRQILGQKVEFLVSFYNNEISEKSEIFDDQFSVERPDGSNFTLKIRSTKLEDSAMYFCASRLYDNVYEQYFGPGTRLTVT.

This chain uses TRBV12-3 or TRBV12-4 with TRBJ1-5; D ambiguous. The CDR3 consists of 13 residues. Trimming removed 1 base from V and 4 bases from J, with 5 bases in between. For the CDR3, the DNA is TGTGCCAGCAGTTTAGGTGAGAATCAGCCCCAGCATTTT. Amino acids: CASSLGENQPQHF.

This clonotype was observed a few times. This chain joins TRBV24-1 and TRBJ2-5; 7 bases map to TRBD2. CDR1 and CDR2 (germline): KGHDR, SFDVKD. V lost 5 bases to trimming and J lost 4 bases; unmatched junction nucleotides: 12. The CDR3 covers 16 residues. CDR3 nucleotides: TGTGCCACCAGTGCGGCGGGGGATGGATATCGAGAGACCCAGTACTTC. This encodes CATSAAGDGYRETQYF.

This clonotype was counted a few times. The chain employs TRBV6-2 or TRBV6-3 and TRBJ1-5; 8 bases are a match to TRBD1. CDR1 and CDR2 from the germline V gene are MNHEY and SVGEGT. The CDR3 spans 14 residues. J lost 11 bases, V lost 6 bases, and 12 bases had no gene match. CDR3 protein: CASRQGGPSEAQHF. For the CDR3, the DNA is TGTGCCAGCAGACAGGGGGGGCCCTCCGAGGCCCAGCATTTT.

This clonotype has more than one count but fewer than ten. V usage is TRBV7-9 and J usage is TRBJ1-3; 8 nucleotides match TRBD1. J gave up 2 bases and V 5 bases, and 2 bases lay outside the gene matches. This CDR3 is 14 amino acids long. CDR1 SEHNR and CDR2 FQNEAQ come from the germline V gene (reference sequence). The CDR3 loop reads CASSPTGAGNTIYF. The CDR3 DNA reads as TGTGCCAGCAGCCCGACAGGGGCTGGAAACACCATATATTTT.

The rearrangement uses TRBV6-5 and TRBJ2-7; D call uncertain. The V gene's germline CDR1 is MNHEY and CDR2 SVGAGI. The CDR3 spans 12 residues. The V end was cut by 5 bases, the J end by 3 bases, with 8 bases between. The CDR3, as DNA: TGTGCCAGCAGTAACTACGACTACGAGCAGTACTTC. Its protein product is CASSNYDYEQYF.

V is TRBV28 and J is TRBJ2-7; maybe TRBD2 (5 bases). V lost 6 bases, J lost 3 bases, and 15 bases lay in between. The CDR3 totals 14 residues. Germline loops: CDR1 MDHEN, CDR2 SYDVKM. In DNA, the CDR3 is TGTGCCAGCAGCAAGTCGGGGAGTATCTACGAGCAGTACTTC. Its translation: CASSKSGSIYEQYF.

This clonotype has more than one count but fewer than ten. CDR3: CSARLGAGDSNQPQHF. CDR3 in DNA: TGCAGTGCTAGACTTGGGGCAGGGGATAGCAATCAGCCCCAGCATTTT. V is TRBV20-1 and J is TRBJ1-5; TRBD1 might be the D (6 bases). Trimming took off 2 bases at V and 0 bases at J, with 14 bases between the two ends. Germline V gene sequence: CDR1 DFQATT, CDR2 SNEGSKA (reference sequence). The CDR3 is 16 amino acids.

The chain combines TRBV7-2 with TRBJ1-3; the D is unclear. V lost 1 base to trimming and J lost 4 bases, with 5 bases between them. Germline CDR1 is SGHTA and CDR2 is FQGNSA. This CDR3 has 13 residues. The CDR3 coding sequence is TGTGCCAGCAGCTTAGTCGTGGGAAACACCATATATTTT. This codes for CASSLVVGNTIYF.

This clonotype was seen only a few times. This chain uses TRBV19 with TRBJ2-3, with TRBD2 identical over 8 bases. Trimming took 7 bases from V and 6 from J; bases not matched to a gene: 12. Germline V lookup: CDR1 LNHDA, CDR2 SQIVND (reference sequence). CDR3 size: 15 residues. The CDR3, as DNA: TGTGCCAGTAATTACCGACGCGGGGGGAGTGATACGCAGTATTTT. It translates to CASNYRRGGSDTQYF.

V usage is TRBV7-3 and J usage is TRBJ2-5, with 8 bases that match TRBD1. Looked up from germline, CDR1 is SGHTA and CDR2 is FQGTGA. Germline trimming cut 5 bases from V and 3 bases from J; bases unmatched to any gene: 5. This CDR3 has 14 amino acids. The CDR3 sequence is CASSPGDRKETQYF. CDR3 in DNA: TGTGCCAGCAGCCCGGGGGACAGGAAAGAGACCCAGTACTTC.

This chain links TRBV27 with TRBJ2-1; the match to TRBD1 covers 10 bases. The junction had 11 bases not matched to a gene; V was cut back by 5 bases and J by 4 bases. Germline CDR1 MNHEY, CDR2 SMNVEV (reference sequence). This CDR3 region has 17 residues. The CDR3 sequence is CASSLDRQGARYNEQFF. The CDR3 nucleotides are TGTGCCAGCAGTCTAGATCGACAGGGGGCGCGGTACAATGAGCAGTTCTTC.

The rearrangement joins TRBV20-1 to TRBJ2-5; 12 bases line up with TRBD2. This CDR3 region has 15 residues. Germline CDR1 DFQATT, CDR2 SNEGSKA (reference sequence). V shed 5 bases and J 1 base; nucleotides not matched to a gene: 5. The CDR3 loop reads CSALAGGPLQETQYF. The CDR3 nucleotides read TGCAGTGCTCTAGCGGGGGGGCCCCTCCAAGAGACCCAGTACTTC.

This clonotype was recorded a few times. The chain carries TRBV10-1 and TRBJ2-7; unclear D gene. The CDR3 is made up of 16 amino acids. The V gene lost 5 bases and the J gene lost 6 bases, with 23 bases spanning the gap. From germline, CDR1 is WNHNN and CDR2 SYGVQD (reference sequence). DNA of the CDR3: TGCGCCAGCAGTTTACCCCCTCCCGGCCAGCCGGGCGAGCAGTACTTC. Its translation: CASSLPPPGQPGEQYF.

The rearrangement uses TRBV2 and TRBJ2-5, with 8 bases identical to TRBD2. This CDR3 is 16 amino acids long. Germline CDR1 and CDR2: SNHLY and FYNNEI. The junction had 12 bases not matched to a gene; V was cut back by 7 bases and J by 2 bases. CDR3 amino acids: CASKNRGAGGQETQYF. As DNA, the CDR3 is TGTGCCAGCAAAAACCGAGGGGCGGGGGGACAAGAGACCCAGTACTTC.

CDR3 in DNA: TGTGCCAGCCGGGACGTGCTATATGGCTACACCTTC. Its translation is CASRDVLYGYTF. This chain connects TRBV6-1 to TRBJ1-2; D perhaps matches TRBD1 (5 bases). Trimming removed 8 bases at V and 5 bases at J, with 12 bases between. This CDR3 has 12 residues. Germline V lookup: CDR1 MNHNS, CDR2 SASEGT.

The rearrangement links TRBV20-1 to TRBJ2-1, with a possible D match to TRBD2 (6 bases). V lost 2 bases, J lost 6 bases, and 23 bases lay in between. This CDR3 spans 17 amino acids. Looked up from germline, CDR1 is DFQATT and CDR2 is SNEGSKA (reference sequence). The CDR3 here is CSARQTLPGLETNEQFF. The CDR3 nucleotides read TGCAGTGCTAGACAAACGCTCCCGGGACTCGAAACCAATGAGCAGTTCTTC.

CDR3 in DNA: TGTGCCAGCAGCTTTGAGGGTACTCAGGGAACCGGGGAGCTGTTTTTT. Translated, it gives CASSFEGTQGTGELFF. This rearrangement joins TRBV11-3 to TRBJ2-2; D is tentatively TRBD1 or TRBD2 (5 bases each). Germline CDR1 is SGHNT and CDR2 is YENEEA. The ends were cut back, 3 bases at V and 5 bases at J, with 16 bases in the middle. The CDR3 has 16 amino acids.

J is TRBJ2-3 and V is TRBV5-1, with 14 nucleotides matching TRBD2. In germline, CDR1 is SGHRS, CDR2 YFSETQ. The length of the CDR3 is 16 residues. V lost 3 bases and J lost 3; bases outside the gene matches: 3. The DNA of the CDR3 is TGCGCCAGCAGCTCTGGACTAGCGGGGGGTACAGATACGCAGTATTTT. The encoded protein is CASSSGLAGGTDTQYF.

The chain combines TRBV10-3 with TRBJ2-7; D gene ambiguous. Germline CDR1 is ENHRY and CDR2 is SYGVKD. The V end lost 1 base, the J end lost 4 bases, and 2 bases lay between the germline ends. CDR3 size: 11 residues. In DNA, the CDR3 is TGTGCCATCAGTGAGTTATACGAGCAGTACTTC. It codes for CAISELYEQYF.

This clonotype was recorded a few times. This chain links TRBV5-4 with TRBJ2-3; the D is unclear. CDR3 length: 15 amino acids. The germline CDR1 and CDR2 sequences are SGHNT and YYREEE (reference sequence). Trimming left V 3 bases short and J 2 bases short, with 13 bases between. CDR3 region: CASSSELRATDTQYF. As DNA, the CDR3 is TGTGCCAGCAGCTCCGAGCTAAGGGCCACAGATACGCAGTATTTT.

V usage is TRBV15 and J usage is TRBJ1-6, with 7 bases matching TRBD1. Germline CDR1 LNHNV, CDR2 YYDKDF (reference sequence). V was pared by 3 bases and J by 11 bases, with 10 bases of the junction left unmatched. The CDR3 runs to 15 residues. The CDR3 DNA is TGTGCCACCAGCAGGGCGACAGGGCCCACGCCACCCCTCCACTTT. This translates into CATSRATGPTPPLHF.

CDR3 region: CASRPGQAHHLNTEAFF. CDR3 nucleotide sequence: TGCGCCAGCAGACCTGGACAGGCCCACCATCTGAACACTGAAGCTTTCTTT. The V call is TRBV5-1, the J call TRBJ1-1; 7 bases match TRBD1. The CDR3 runs to 17 residues. The germline V gene encodes CDR1 SGHRS and CDR2 YFSETQ. V dropped 5 bases and J dropped 0; count of bases not matched to a gene: 13. The full variable domain, completed using reference TRBV5-1 and TRBJ1-1, is KAGVTQTPRYLIKTRGQQVTLSCSPISGHRSVSWYQQTPGQGLQFLFEYFSETQRNKGNFPGRFSGRQFSNSRSEMNVSTLELGDSALYLCASRPGQAHHLNTEAFFGQGTRLTVV.

This clonotype was picked up a small number of times. The V call is TRBV20-1, the J call TRBJ2-5; 8 bases fit TRBD2. The germline V gene encodes CDR1 DFQATT and CDR2 SNEGSKA (reference sequence). V trimming: 6 bases; J trimming: 0 bases; junction bases outside the gene matches: 12. The CDR3 sequence is 16 residues long. CDR3 nucleotides: TGCAGTGCGAGACCCGGGTTAGCGGGGAACCAAGAGACCCAGTACTTC. Protein product: CSARPGLAGNQETQYF.